This T cell receptor beta chain originates from a study of OX40 agonist ivuxolimab in advanced cancers. Study-wide context: Ivuxolimab, which targeted the costimulatory receptor OX40 (CD134), was an agonistic, fully human IgG2 monoclonal antibody. Intravenous ivuxolimab was administered to patients every 2 weeks at six dose levels: 0.01, 0.1, 0.3, 1.5, 3 and 10 mg/kg. Of the approximately 54 patients in dose escalation, about 20 had hepatocellular carcinoma, about 15 had melanoma, 9 had renal cell carcinoma and 9 had head and neck cancer. A male proportion of around 80% and a mean age of roughly 55 years, ranging from about 23 to 79, were recorded for the dose-escalation cohort. Prior anti-PD-1, anti-PD-L1 or anti-CTLA-4 therapy was permitted, and about two fifths of dose-escalation patients had received checkpoint inhibitors. Partial responses occurred in three dose-escalation patients, of whom one had hepatocellular carcinoma and two had cutaneous melanoma. The purpose of peripheral TCRbeta sequencing was to test whether ivuxolimab changed TCR sequence diversity and led to clonal T-cell expansion. The paper covers the monotherapy dose-escalation part of the phase I ivuxolimab trial, which included N of about 56 patients.

What the study reported, not specific to this receptor: Low levels of normalized T-cell clonal expansion were also shown by some nonresponding patients. Antigen specificity was not determined for the clonally expanded peripheral T cells. In the 0.1-3.0 mg/kg groups, partial responders had among the lowest normalized peripheral clonal expansion, particularly in CD8+ T cells. At doses of 0.1 to 3.0 mg/kg, clonal expansion of both CD4+ and CD8+ T cells in blood was seen between baseline and week 6. After ivuxolimab, more expanded clones were found on average in CD8+ T cells than in CD4+ T cells.

On this clone: Its antigen is currently not known. Nothing much larger sits one base from this clone, and base qualities are not available.

V is pared back by 5 bases and J by 9 bases, with 10 bases lying between the germline termini. Per the germline V gene (reference sequence), SGHNT is the CDR1 and YYREEE is the CDR2. The CDR3, from cysteine to phenylalanine, totals 11 residues. Left in the record is the CDR3 DNA by itself, 33 bases read in frame from the first base. To sequence the TCRbeta CDR3 region, genomic DNA was isolated from the sorted cells. The immunoSEQ Assay was used for sequencing of TCRbeta CDR3 regions. This immuneACCESS table, as held by TCRdb, lists in-frame sequences with V and J called but not all clones. Of the missing ones, under half trace to an unresolved V gene in checked studies; the others have no known cause. Present in this sample are 70,000 to 100,000 clones, roughly 80% of which were seen just once. The ten largest clones add up to around 1.1% of the sample. Patients with a history of autoimmune disease or receiving systemic immunosuppression were excluded from the trial. In every dose cohort, peripheral blood was drawn for TCR sequencing at baseline, cycle 4 day 1, and cycle 7 day 1. Samples came from an open-label, multicenter, first-in-human phase I dose-escalation trial of ivuxolimab. Adults with locally advanced or metastatic head and neck squamous cell, hepatocellular, melanoma or renal cell carcinoma were enrolled in the trial. CD4+ and CD8+ T cells were sorted separately from peripheral blood before TCR sequencing.

The material was CD4+ or CD8+ T cells sorted from blood, obtained in a trial of the OX40 agonist ivuxolimab. The chain employs TRBV5-4 and TRBJ2-3; confidence is insufficient to name the D gene. The source of this sequence is an adult with an advanced solid tumor such as melanoma, head and neck, liver or kidney cancer. The nucleotide sequence is TGTGCCAGCAGTTCCCAGAGCACGCAGTATTTT. This translates into CASSSQSTQYF.